This TCR beta chain was identified during a study of CD8 T cells in ankylosing spondylitis. Points from the study as a whole: Clones linked to disease were reported to show significant enrichment in matched ankylosing spondylitis synovial fluid. Several highly homologous variants made up a TCR beta motif that seemed to typify ankylosing spondylitis blood.

The table lists this clonotype with many counts. What it binds is unknown. The TCR beta libraries were generated through quantitative 5'-RACE incorporating molecular barcodes. TCRdb re-analysed the 5' RACE reads in MiXCR, keeping a single row per CDR3 protein. The sample lists around 130,000 distinct CDR3 sequences, 7% to 10% occurring once. Material: blood, either unsorted or a sorted T cell fraction (not recorded which). This clonotype was sampled from a male donor with ankylosing spondylitis or in good health (not recorded which).

The CDR3 nucleotides read TGCAGCGTTGAAGAAGGGTCGGTCTCCTACAATGAGCAGTTCTTC. This codes for CSVEEGSVSYNEQFF. J is TRBJ2-1 and V is TRBV29-1; D gene ambiguous. V was shortened by 0 bases and J by 0 bases, with 9 bases between the two germline ends. Germline V gives CDR1 SQVTM, CDR2 ANQGSEA. The length of the CDR3 is 15 residues.